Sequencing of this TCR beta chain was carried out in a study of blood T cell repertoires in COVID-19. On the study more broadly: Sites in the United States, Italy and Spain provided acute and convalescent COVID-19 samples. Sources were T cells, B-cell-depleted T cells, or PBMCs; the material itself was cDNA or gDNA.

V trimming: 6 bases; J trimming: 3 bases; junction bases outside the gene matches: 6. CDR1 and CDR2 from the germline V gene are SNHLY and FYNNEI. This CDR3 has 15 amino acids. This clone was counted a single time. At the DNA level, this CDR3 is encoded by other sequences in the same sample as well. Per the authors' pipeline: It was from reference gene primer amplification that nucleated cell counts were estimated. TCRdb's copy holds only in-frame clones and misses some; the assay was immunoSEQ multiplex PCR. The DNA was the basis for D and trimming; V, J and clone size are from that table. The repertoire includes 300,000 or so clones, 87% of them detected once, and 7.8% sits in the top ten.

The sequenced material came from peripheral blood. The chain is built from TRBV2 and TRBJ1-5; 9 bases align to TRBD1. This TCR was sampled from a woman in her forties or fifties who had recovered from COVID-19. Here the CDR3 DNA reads TGTGCCAGCAGCCTGGACAGGGGTTCCAATCAGCCCCAGCATTTT. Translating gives CASSLDRGSNQPQHF.